This T cell receptor beta chain was identified in a study of OX40 agonist ivuxolimab in advanced cancers. For context, the study as a whole: The costimulatory receptor OX40 (CD134) was targeted by ivuxolimab, a fully human IgG2 agonistic monoclonal antibody. Intravenous ivuxolimab was administered to patients every 2 weeks at six dose levels: 0.01, 0.1, 0.3, 1.5, 3 and 10 mg/kg. Among the 52 dose-escalation patients, 19 had hepatocellular carcinoma, about 15 melanoma, 9 renal cell carcinoma and 9 head and neck cancer. In the dose-escalation cohort, approximately 82% of patients were male, and the mean age was approximately 60 years, with a range of 23 to 79. Prior anti-PD-1, anti-PD-L1 or anti-CTLA-4 therapy was permitted, and checkpoint inhibitors had been received by 30% to 40% of dose-escalation patients. Partial responses were achieved by three dose-escalation patients, of whom one had hepatocellular carcinoma and two had cutaneous melanoma. Peripheral TCRbeta sequencing was intended to test whether TCR sequence diversity was altered and clonal T-cell expansion was caused by ivuxolimab. The paper reports the monotherapy dose-escalation portion (N of about 50 patients) of the phase I ivuxolimab trial. General study outcomes and caveats: Antigen specificity was not determined for the clonally expanded peripheral T cells. Low levels of normalized T-cell clonal expansion were also seen in some nonresponding patients. At doses from 0.1 to 3.0 mg/kg, clonal expansion was seen in both CD4+ and CD8+ blood T cells between baseline and week 6. On average, CD8+ T cells showed more expanded clones than CD4+ T cells after ivuxolimab. In the 0.1-3.0 mg/kg groups, partial responders were among the patients with the lowest normalized peripheral clonal expansion, particularly in CD8+ T cells.

The CDR3 spans 15 residues, from the cysteine through the phenylalanine. The retained sequence is limited to the CDR3, 45 bases, with the frame set at the first base. V ends up 5 bases short and J 5 bases short, with an unmatched junction base count of 10. The germline V gene (reference sequence) provides CDR1 MNHEY and CDR2 SMNVEV. The trial excluded patients who had a history of autoimmune disease or were on systemic immunosuppression. In every dose cohort, peripheral blood was drawn for TCR sequencing at baseline, cycle 4 day 1, and cycle 7 day 1. The samples were taken from a phase I, first-in-human, multicenter, open-label dose-escalation trial of ivuxolimab. Adults with locally advanced or metastatic melanoma, renal cell, hepatocellular, or head and neck squamous cell carcinoma were enrolled in the trial. CD4+ and CD8+ T cells were sorted separately from peripheral blood before TCR sequencing.

For sequencing of the TCRbeta CDR3 region, genomic DNA was extracted from the sorted cells. The immunoSEQ Assay was used for sequencing of TCRbeta CDR3 regions. TCRdb took over this immuneACCESS table, retaining in-frame rearrangements with V and J assigned. Such tables are incomplete; in checked studies, under half of the missing clones stem from an unresolved V gene, and the remainder is unexplained. The sample profile shows approximately 53,000 clones; approximately 95% of them were found once. Together, the top ten hold almost 25% of the sample. On this clone itself: No antigen is known for it. Qualities for individual bases were not recorded, and no much larger clone is one base off.

The sequence was obtained from an adult with an advanced solid tumor such as melanoma, head and neck, liver or kidney cancer. The sequence is built from TRBV27 and TRBJ2-7; the central 9 bases match TRBD2. This sample comprised CD4+ or CD8+ T cells sorted from blood, obtained in a trial of the OX40 agonist ivuxolimab. CDR3 loop: CASSLLLAGSNEQYF. Read as DNA, the sequence is TGTGCCAGCAGTCTCCTTCTAGCGGGATCCAACGAGCAGTACTTC.